The 20 T cell receptor beta chains presented below share a single source sample, sequenced in a study of blood T cell repertoires in COVID-19. Generated by immunoSEQ multiplex PCR, the TCRdb table keeps only in-frame clones and is missing some. The profile covers some 200,000 clones, with approximately 78% appearing a single time and around a tenth taken by the ten largest. The sequenced sample consisted of PBMCs or T cells enriched from blood (not recorded which). These receptors were taken from a middle-aged man who had recovered from COVID-19.

The V gene is TRBV2, the J gene TRBJ1-1; 9 positions match TRBD1. The CDR3 runs 14 residues. Germline V gene lookup returns CDR1 SNHLY and CDR2 FYNNEI. The junction had 4 bases not matched to a gene; V was cut back by 5 bases and J by 3 bases. DNA for the CDR3: TGTGCCAGCAGTCTGGGACAGGGTCACACTGAAGCTTTCTTT. Encoded protein: CASSLGQGHTEAFF. Based on the CDR3 plus reference TRBV2 and TRBJ1-1, the full variable domain is EPEVTQTPSHQVTQMGQEVILRCVPISNHLYFYWYRQILGQKVEFLVSFYNNEISEKSEIFDDQFSVERPDGSNFTLKIRSTKLEDSAMYFCASSLGQGHTEAFFGQGTRLTVV.

The chain couples TRBV6-5 to TRBJ1-4, with 7 nucleotides matching TRBD1. The germline V gene has CDR1 MNHEY and CDR2 SVGAGI. V lost 6 bases to trimming and J lost 5 bases; unmatched junction nucleotides: 6. This CDR3 spans 14 amino acids. DNA for the CDR3: TGTGCCAGCAGGCGGACAGGATCAAATGAAAAACTGTTTTTT. Residues: CASRRTGSNEKLFF.

This clone was recorded once. V gene TRBV11-2 combines with J gene TRBJ1-2; TRBD1 matches at 7 bases. Germline V gene lookup returns CDR1 SGHAT and CDR2 FQNNGV. This CDR3 region has 15 residues. J gave up 9 bases and V 3 bases, and 13 bases lay outside the gene matches. CDR3 loop: CASSFARDRAISYTF. CDR3 coding DNA: TGTGCCAGCAGCTTCGCCCGGGACAGAGCCATCAGCTACACCTTC.

The CDR3 is CASKPPRSDYEQYF. The CDR3 nucleotides read TGTGCCAGCAAACCCCCCCGGAGCGACTACGAGCAGTACTTC. This rearrangement joins TRBV6-6 to TRBJ2-7, with D unresolved. The V end was cut by 7 bases, the J end by 3 bases, with 16 bases between. Germline V gives CDR1 MNHNY, CDR2 SVGAGI (reference sequence). The CDR3 loop spans 14 amino acids.

This rearrangement joins TRBV6-2 or TRBV6-3 to TRBJ2-5; D ambiguous. Looked up from germline, CDR1 is MNHEY and CDR2 is SVGEGT. With 1 base removed from V and 1 base from J, the gap between germline ends came to 4 bases. This CDR3 contains 13 residues. The chain's CDR3 is CASSYYSQETQYF. CDR3 sequence (DNA): TGTGCCAGCAGTTACTACAGCCAAGAGACCCAGTACTTC.

V and J are TRBV3-1 (or the pseudogene TRBV3-2) and TRBJ2-7; TRBD1 is a possible D gene (6 bases). The V gene lost 2 bases and the J gene lost 5 bases, with 13 bases spanning the gap. The CDR3 has 14 amino acids. From germline, CDR1 is LGHDT and CDR2 YNNKEL (reference sequence). The DNA of the CDR3 is TGTGCCAGCAGCCAATCCGGGACATCACACGAGCAGTACTTC. It encodes CASSQSGTSHEQYF.

The chain carries TRBV19 and TRBJ2-7; 9 bases align to TRBD1. Germline V gene lookup returns CDR1 LNHDA and CDR2 SQIVND (reference sequence). J was trimmed by 2 bases and V by 8 bases; bases with no gene match: 4. This CDR3 spans 13 amino acids. The CDR3 loop reads CASQRTGAYEQYF. CDR3 DNA: TGTGCCAGTCAGAGGACAGGGGCCTACGAGCAGTACTTC.

The chain uses TRBV3-1 (or the pseudogene TRBV3-2) and TRBJ1-1; D is unresolved. Germline CDR1 reads LGHDT; CDR2 reads YNNKEL (reference sequence). Deletions cut 3 bases from V and 5 bases from J, with 16 bases between. This CDR3 is 15 amino acids long. The CDR3 DNA sequence: TGTGCCAGCAGCCAGATTCTGGCCCCGGGGACTGAAGCTTTCTTT. It encodes CASSQILAPGTEAFF.

This clone has just a few counts. The rearrangement links TRBV19 to TRBJ1-6; D is perhaps TRBD1 (5 bases). The CDR3 runs 13 residues. The ends were cut back, 5 bases at V and 8 bases at J, with 10 bases in the middle. In germline, CDR1 is LNHDA, CDR2 SQIVND (reference sequence). CDR3 sequence: CASSLGGDSPLHF. The CDR3 DNA reads as TGTGCCAGTAGTCTCGGAGGGGATTCACCCCTCCACTTT. Drawing the rest from reference TRBV19 and TRBJ1-6, the complete variable domain is DGGITQSPKYLFRKEGQNVTLSCEQNLNHDAMYWYRQDPGQGLRLIYYSQIVNDFQKGDIAEGYSVSREKKESFPLTVTSAQKNPTAFYLCASSLGGDSPLHFGNGTRLTVT.

The chain is built from TRBV5-1 and TRBJ2-6, with D perhaps matching TRBD2 (5 bases). The CDR3 runs to 14 residues. Deletions cut 4 bases from V and 1 base from J, with 6 bases between. Germline lookup yields CDR1 SGHRS and CDR2 YFSETQ. CDR3 nucleotides: TGCGCCAGCAGCGAGGGTTCTGGGGCCAACGTCCTGACTTTC. This gives the protein CASSEGSGANVLTF. Looking up the rest from reference TRBV5-1 and TRBJ2-6 gives the full variable domain: KAGVTQTPRYLIKTRGQQVTLSCSPISGHRSVSWYQQTPGQGLQFLFEYFSETQRNKGNFPGRFSGRQFSNSRSEMNVSTLELGDSALYLCASSEGSGANVLTFGAGSRLTVL.

This clone was found once. This CDR3 is CSASSRRQGASGSYNEQFF. In DNA form, the CDR3 reads TGCAGTGCTAGTTCGAGGAGACAGGGGGCTAGCGGGAGCTACAATGAGCAGTTCTTC. The chain recombines TRBV20-1 with TRBJ2-1, with D possibly called TRBD1 or TRBD2 (10 bases each). The CDR3 has 19 residues. Trimming removed 3 bases from V and 3 bases from J, with 27 bases in between. Germline-derived CDR1 and CDR2 are DFQATT and SNEGSKA (reference sequence).

The V and J genes are TRBV5-1 and TRBJ1-2; D remains unclear. Trimming cost V 0 bases and J 3 bases, with 9 bases left between them. Germline V gene lookup returns CDR1 SGHRS and CDR2 YFSETQ. The CDR3 is 14 residues long. The CDR3 DNA sequence: TGCGCCAGCAGCTTGGATGAGGGTTACTATGGCTACACCTTC. Translating it yields CASSLDEGYYGYTF.

The rearrangement links TRBV12-3 or TRBV12-4 to TRBJ1-2, with unresolved D. The CDR3 contains 12 residues. The germline V and J ends were trimmed by 5 bases and 8 bases, with 12 bases remaining between them. CDR3 nucleotide sequence: TGTGCCAGCAGTCCCCGGACGGGGGGCTACACCTTC. Amino acid sequence: CASSPRTGGYTF.

The chain uses TRBV2 and TRBJ1-1; the match to TRBD1 covers 10 bases. This CDR3 has 14 residues. Unmatched junction bases numbered 3, after V lost 3 bases and J lost 5 bases. CDR1 is SNHLY, CDR2 FYNNEI, per germline. The chain's CDR3 is CASSDPGQGTEAFF. In DNA form, the CDR3 reads TGTGCCAGCAGTGATCCGGGACAGGGGACTGAAGCTTTCTTT.

The rearrangement uses TRBV3-1 (or the pseudogene TRBV3-2) and TRBJ1-2, with 7 bases aligning to TRBD1. V trimming: 3 bases; J trimming: 7 bases; junction bases outside the gene matches: 5. CDR1 is LGHDT and CDR2 is YNNKEL in the germline V gene (reference sequence). The CDR3 consists of 13 residues. CDR3 DNA sequence: TGTGCCAGCAGCCAGGGGACAGTGCGTGGCTACACCTTC. This codes for CASSQGTVRGYTF.

The chain links TRBV9 to TRBJ2-1; possible D gene TRBD1, 6 bases. Germline CDR1 and CDR2: SGDLS and YYNGEE. With 3 bases removed from V and 6 bases from J, the gap between germline ends came to 10 bases. This CDR3 comprises 13 residues. CDR3 bases: TGTGCCAGCAGCGCACAGGGATCCAATGAGCAGTTCTTC. Encoded protein: CASSAQGSNEQFF.

This chain links TRBV6-1 with TRBJ1-2, with 7 positions matching TRBD1. V trimming: 3 bases; J trimming: 4 bases; junction bases outside the gene matches: 11. The V gene's germline CDR1 is MNHNS and CDR2 SASEGT. CDR3 size: 16 residues. The CDR3 DNA reads as TGTGCCAGCAGTGACCCGCCCCGACAGGGCGCCTATGGCTACACCTTC. This encodes CASSDPPRQGAYGYTF.

J is TRBJ2-1 and V is TRBV12-5, with 12 bases fitting TRBD2. Germline CDR1 LGHNT, CDR2 FRNRAP. This CDR3 spans 18 amino acids. The junction had 10 bases not matched to a gene; V was cut back by 0 bases and J by 7 bases. The CDR3: CASGLVPWTSGVSNEQFF. CDR3 coding DNA: TGTGCTAGTGGTTTGGTTCCTTGGACTAGCGGGGTTAGTAATGAGCAGTTCTTC.

In DNA form, the CDR3 reads TGTGCCAGCAAAGCGTTGGCAGAACAGAACACTGAAGCTTTCTTT. The encoded protein is CASKALAEQNTEAFF. V and J are TRBV2 and TRBJ1-1; D is ambiguous. This CDR3 comprises 15 residues. CDR1 is SNHLY, CDR2 FYNNEI, per germline. Trimming left V 7 bases short and J 1 base short, with 16 bases between. The variable domain in full, with the rest retrieved from reference TRBV2 and TRBJ1-1, is EPEVTQTPSHQVTQMGQEVILRCVPISNHLYFYWYRQILGQKVEFLVSFYNNEISEKSEIFDDQFSVERPDGSNFTLKIRSTKLEDSAMYFCASKALAEQNTEAFFGQGTRLTVV.

The V and J genes are TRBV5-8 and TRBJ1-4; TRBD1 matches at 9 bases. The CDR3 is made up of 16 amino acids. The junction had 5 bases not matched to a gene; V was cut back by 5 bases and J by 0 bases. Germline assignment: CDR1 SGHTS and CDR2 YDEGEE. The CDR3 loop is CASSLDRGATNEKLFF. The CDR3 DNA reads as TGTGCCAGCAGTCTGGACAGGGGTGCAACTAATGAAAAACTGTTTTTT.